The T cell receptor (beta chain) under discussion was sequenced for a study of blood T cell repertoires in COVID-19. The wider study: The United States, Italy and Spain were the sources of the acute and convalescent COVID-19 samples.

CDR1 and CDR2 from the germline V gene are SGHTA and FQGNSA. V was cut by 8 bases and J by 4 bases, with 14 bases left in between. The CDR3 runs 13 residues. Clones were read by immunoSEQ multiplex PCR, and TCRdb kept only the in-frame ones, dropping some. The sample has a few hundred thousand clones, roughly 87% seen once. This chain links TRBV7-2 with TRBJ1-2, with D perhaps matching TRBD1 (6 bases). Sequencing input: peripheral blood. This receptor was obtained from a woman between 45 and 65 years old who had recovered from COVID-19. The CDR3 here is CASSSEGVYGYTF. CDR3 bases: TGTGCCAGCTCATCAGAGGGGGTCTATGGCTACACCTTC.